These 11 T cell receptor beta chains share one sample of origin, sequenced in a study of post-analysis software for immune sequencing data. General study findings and limits: Four or five TRBV segments were more frequent in patients than controls; TRBV5-6, TRBV5-1 and TRBV20-1 belonged to this group.

Unique molecular identifiers had been added to the TCR beta cDNA libraries. Using its own MiXCR run on the PCR reads, TCRdb lists one record per CDR3 protein. The table shows 600,000 to 700,000 distinct CDR3 sequences, with approximately 60% occurring only once. Their cognate antigens are unknown. Sequencing was performed on blood. Source of these receptors: a girl under 10 years old with multiple sclerosis.

The rearrangement joins TRBV28 to TRBJ1-2; D possibly corresponds to TRBD1 (5 bases). The CDR3 consists of 12 residues. Germline V lookup: CDR1 MDHEN, CDR2 SYDVKM. Trimming took 8 bases from V and 4 from J, leaving 11 bases between them. The CDR3, as DNA: TGTGCCAGCGTTCAGGGACCCTATGGCTACACCTTC. This translates into CASVQGPYGYTF.

This clonotype was seen a handful of times. The gene calls are TRBV2 and TRBJ2-5; D is unresolved. This CDR3 is 14 amino acids long. The V gene's germline CDR1 is SNHLY and CDR2 FYNNEI. V was clipped by 8 bases and J by 3 bases, with 16 bases between them. The CDR3 DNA is TGTGCCAGCGTGGACCGGTCCTACAAAGAGACCCAGTACTTC. Amino acid sequence: CASVDRSYKETQYF.

The chain recombines TRBV6-2 or TRBV6-3 with TRBJ2-4; TRBD1 aligns across 9 bases. This CDR3 is built from 12 residues. J lost 15 bases, V lost 4 bases, and 7 bases had no gene match. Germline-derived CDR1 and CDR2 are MNHEY and SVGEGT. This chain's CDR3 is CASSWRTGAPYF. The DNA for the CDR3 is TGTGCCAGCAGTTGGCGGACAGGGGCGCCGTACTTC.

This chain connects TRBV18 to TRBJ2-3; D remains unclear. The CDR3 has 15 amino acids. Looked up from germline, CDR1 is KGHSH and CDR2 is LQKENI. V was clipped by 2 bases and J by 1 base, with 10 bases between them. Here the CDR3 reads CASSPVSAGTDTQYF. The CDR3, as DNA: TGTGCCAGCTCACCAGTCAGCGCGGGCACAGATACGCAGTATTTT.

This clonotype appeared a single time. This rearrangement joins TRBV12-3 or TRBV12-4 to TRBJ2-5, with TRBD2 matching 7 bases. The V segment lost 6 bases and the J segment 0 bases; nucleotides outside the gene matches: 7. The length of the CDR3 is 15 residues. The CDR3 DNA is TGTGCCAGCAGATCCCTCGGGGGGAACCAAGAGACCCAGTACTTC. It codes for CASRSLGGNQETQYF.

The gene calls are TRBV5-1 and TRBJ1-2; TRBD1 matches 7 bases. With V trimmed by 0 bases and J by 4 bases, 3 bases remained unmatched. Germline CDR1 is SGHRS and CDR2 is YFSETQ. The CDR3 length is 14 residues. The CDR3 sequence is CASSLEKGAYGYTF. Written as DNA, the CDR3 is TGCGCCAGCAGCTTGGAAAAGGGGGCCTATGGCTACACCTTC. The whole variable domain, remainder taken from reference TRBV5-1 and TRBJ1-2, is KAGVTQTPRYLIKTRGQQVTLSCSPISGHRSVSWYQQTPGQGLQFLFEYFSETQRNKGNFPGRFSGRQFSNSRSEMNVSTLELGDSALYLCASSLEKGAYGYTFGSGTRLTVV.

This clonotype was detected a few times. The chain links TRBV11-2 to TRBJ2-1; perhaps D is TRBD1 or TRBD2 (6 bases each). V was trimmed by 5 bases and J by 5 bases, leaving 19 bases between them. CDR3 length: 16 residues. Germline V gives CDR1 SGHAT, CDR2 FQNNGV. CDR3 region: CASSPVRGPHHNEQFF. The CDR3, as DNA: TGTGCCAGCAGCCCTGTCCGGGGGCCCCACCACAATGAGCAGTTCTTC.

The chain joins TRBV3-1 to TRBJ2-1; 10 bases agree with TRBD2. Germline assignment: CDR1 LGHDT and CDR2 YNNKEL (reference sequence). This CDR3 has 15 residues. J was trimmed by 3 bases and V by 2 bases; bases with no gene match: 1. The CDR3 bases are TGTGCCAGCAGCCAAAGCGGGGGGGGCTACAATGAGCAGTTCTTC. Translated, it gives CASSQSGGGYNEQFF.

The V call is TRBV27, the J call TRBJ2-1; D unclear. CDR3 size: 13 residues. Germline V gene lookup returns CDR1 MNHEY and CDR2 SMNVEV (reference sequence). Trimming took off 2 bases at V and 5 bases at J, with 7 bases between the two ends. CDR3 loop: CASSLLLNNEQFF. In DNA, the CDR3 is TGTGCCAGCAGTTTACTCCTAAACAATGAGCAGTTCTTC.

This clonotype was seen a few times. This chain uses TRBV6-1 with TRBJ1-2; possibly TRBD1 for D (5 bases). V lost 4 bases and J 3 bases, leaving 18 bases between the germline ends. The germline CDR1 and CDR2 sequences are MNHNS and SASEGT. CDR3 length: 16 residues. CDR3 amino acids: CASSVTAGRDHYGYTF. CDR3 nucleotide sequence: TGTGCCAGCAGTGTTACGGCAGGGAGGGACCACTATGGCTACACCTTC.

The gene calls are TRBV5-5 and TRBJ1-2; D is perhaps TRBD1 (5 bases). This CDR3 is built from 11 residues. V was shortened by 3 bases and J by 9 bases, with 9 bases between the two germline ends. Germline values: CDR1 SGHKS, CDR2 YYEKEE (reference sequence). The CDR3 DNA reads TGTGCCAGCAGCTCGGGGGGTAGCTACACCTTC. Translation: CASSSGGSYTF.